This T cell receptor (beta chain) was sequenced in a study of blood T cell repertoires in COVID-19. The wider study: PBMCs, B-cell-depleted T cells, or T cells were the source of the cDNA or gDNA that made up the material.

The CDR3 is 14 residues long. Germline CDR1 and CDR2: SGHRS and YFSETQ. Deletions cut 1 base from V and 6 bases from J, with 13 bases between. Generated by immunoSEQ multiplex PCR, the TCRdb table keeps only in-frame clones and is missing some. The sample has 50,000 to 75,000 clones; roughly nine tenths are singletons. The source is a human donor in a cohort sampled during active COVID-19. The genes are TRBV5-1 and TRBJ1-1; the D gene is possibly TRBD1 (5 bases). The sequenced material came from peripheral blood. This CDR3 is CASSLTGGSAEAFF. The CDR3 coding sequence is TGCGCCAGCAGCTTGACAGGAGGGAGCGCTGAAGCTTTCTTT.